The 31 T cell receptor beta chains listed next were all sequenced from one sample in a study of graft-versus-host responses after intestinal transplantation. Here immunoSEQ multiplex PCR was the method, and the copy in TCRdb shows in-frame clones only, minus some. The repertoire includes some 86,000 clones, about 85% of them detected once, and approximately 0.3% sits in the top ten. The antigens of these receptors remain unknown. Specimen: unstimulated CD4+ T cells sorted from spleen or lymph node cells, collected before transplant. All receptors come from a human donor who was the organ donor for an intestinal transplant.

The rearrangement links TRBV6-5 to TRBJ1-4, with D perhaps TRBD1 (5 bases). CDR1 and CDR2 (germline): MNHEY, SVGAGI. Deletions cut 3 bases from V and 7 bases from J, with 15 bases between. The CDR3 is 15 residues long. CDR3 nucleotide sequence: TGTGCCAGCAGTTATCAGGGCCAGGGTGGTGAAAAACTGTTTTTT. Residues: CASSYQGQGGEKLFF.

The V gene is TRBV28, the J gene TRBJ1-2, with TRBD1 identical over 8 bases. The CDR3 covers 14 residues. V trimming: 5 bases; J trimming: 4 bases; junction bases outside the gene matches: 6. In germline, CDR1 is MDHEN, CDR2 SYDVKM. The CDR3 nucleotides are TGTGCCAGCAGTCCCGCGGACAGGGCCTATGGCTACACCTTC. This codes for CASSPADRAYGYTF.

The gene calls are TRBV7-2 and TRBJ1-2; 8 bases are a match to TRBD1. Germline CDR1 reads SGHTA; CDR2 reads FQGNSA. The CDR3 runs 13 residues. Germline trimming cut 5 bases from V and 8 bases from J; bases unmatched to any gene: 7. CDR3 bases: TGTGCCAGCAGCCCCCGACAGGGGATAGGCTACACCTTC. Protein product: CASSPRQGIGYTF.

The rearrangement uses TRBV30 and TRBJ2-3; 9 bases fit TRBD2. This CDR3 has 17 residues. With V trimmed by 0 bases and J by 2 bases, 9 bases remained unmatched. Germline assignment: CDR1 GTSNPN and CDR2 SVGIG (reference sequence). The CDR3 here is CAWSVLQRGALTDTQYF. The CDR3 DNA is TGTGCCTGGAGTGTACTGCAGCGGGGGGCCCTCACAGATACGCAGTATTTT.

The chain carries TRBV18 and TRBJ1-6, with TRBD1 as a possible D gene (5 bases). Trimming cost V 5 bases and J 9 bases, with 11 bases left between them. CDR1 KGHSH and CDR2 LQKENI come from the germline V gene. This CDR3 contains 13 residues. The CDR3 DNA is TGTGCCAGCTCAGACAGCGGGTCTTCACCCCTCCACTTT. Its protein product is CASSDSGSSPLHF.

V and J are TRBV5-6 and TRBJ2-7; TRBD1 is a possible D gene (6 bases). The V end lost 4 bases, the J end lost 2 bases, and 19 bases lay between the germline ends. Per germline, CDR1 SGHDT and CDR2 YYEEEE. The CDR3 sequence is 16 residues long. CDR3 sequence: CASSGWGRSYTYEQYF. The CDR3 region has the DNA TGTGCCAGCAGCGGGTGGGGGCGGTCTTATACCTACGAGCAGTACTTC. The variable domain in full, with the rest retrieved from reference TRBV5-6 and TRBJ2-7, is DAGVTQSPTHLIKTRGQQVTLRCSPKSGHDTVSWYQQALGQGPQFIFQYYEEEERQRGNFPDRFSGHQFPNYSSELNVNALLLGDSALYLCASSGWGRSYTYEQYFGPGTRLTVT.

The V gene is TRBV4-1, the J gene TRBJ1-6; possible D gene TRBD1, 5 bases. CDR1 is MGHRA, CDR2 YSYEKL, per germline. V dropped 3 bases and J dropped 9 bases, with 27 bases sitting between them. The CDR3 is 19 residues long. The CDR3: CASSHLLVPGKRRGSPLHF. DNA for the CDR3: TGCGCCAGCAGCCATTTATTAGTCCCAGGGAAAAGGCGCGGTTCACCCCTCCACTTT.

V is TRBV28 and J is TRBJ2-7; perhaps TRBD1 as D (8 bases). The CDR3 extends over 14 amino acids. Germline-derived CDR1 and CDR2 are MDHEN and SYDVKM. The V and J ends lost 6 bases and 3 bases respectively, with 15 bases between them. The CDR3 protein is CASRNRGGNYEQYF. CDR3 nucleotides: TGTGCCAGCAGGAACAGGGGGGGAAACTACGAGCAGTACTTC.

The V and J genes are TRBV19 and TRBJ1-3, with D perhaps matching TRBD1 (5 bases). Trimming removed 1 base at V and 0 bases at J, with 13 bases between. The CDR3 has 17 residues. Germline V gene data show CDR1 as LNHDA and CDR2 as SQIVND (reference sequence). The CDR3, as DNA: TGTGCCAGTAGTATAGTTGGGGGGATACGCTCTGGAAACACCATATATTTT. Its protein product is CASSIVGGIRSGNTIYF. The full variable domain, its missing parts supplied by reference TRBV19 and TRBJ1-3, is DGGITQSPKYLFRKEGQNVTLSCEQNLNHDAMYWYRQDPGQGLRLIYYSQIVNDFQKGDIAEGYSVSREKKESFPLTVTSAQKNPTAFYLCASSIVGGIRSGNTIYFGEGSWLTVV.

The chain combines TRBV6-1 with TRBJ1-3; D remains unclear. Per the germline V gene, CDR1 is MNHNS and CDR2 is SASEGT. V was trimmed by 7 bases and J by 3 bases, leaving 13 bases between them. The CDR3 length is 14 residues. The CDR3 loop reads CASTAGVLGNTIYF. The CDR3 DNA is TGTGCCAGCACGGCGGGAGTGCTTGGAAACACCATATATTTT.

The V gene is TRBV30, the J gene TRBJ2-1; D is undetermined. Germline values: CDR1 GTSNPN, CDR2 SVGIG (reference sequence). V was trimmed by 0 bases and J by 7 bases, leaving 4 bases between them. This CDR3 has 11 amino acids. CDR3 residues: CAWSVVNEQFF. The CDR3, as DNA: TGTGCCTGGAGTGTCGTAAATGAGCAGTTCTTC.

The chain uses TRBV7-2 and TRBJ2-3; tentative D call: TRBD2 (5 bases). Trimming pared 5 bases from V and 2 bases from J, leaving 17 bases between. CDR3 length equals 16 residues. The V gene's germline CDR1 is SGHTA and CDR2 FQGNSA. This CDR3 reads CASSRRSGSNTDTQYF. Here the CDR3 DNA reads TGTGCCAGCAGCCGAAGGAGCGGTTCCAACACAGATACGCAGTATTTT.

V usage is TRBV5-1 and J usage is TRBJ2-1; D uncertain. CDR1 is SGHRS and CDR2 is YFSETQ in the germline V gene. The CDR3 is 14 amino acids. The V end lost 5 bases, the J end lost 5 bases, and 14 bases lay between the germline ends. The CDR3, as DNA: TGCGCCAGCAGGTCGTTATCTGAGCACAATGAGCAGTTCTTC. It specifies CASRSLSEHNEQFF.

Worth noting for this clone: The same CDR3 also results from other DNA sequences found in this sample. The chain uses TRBV5-4 and TRBJ2-3, with D possibly TRBD2 on 6 matching bases. With 2 bases removed from V and 1 base from J, the gap between germline ends came to 8 bases. This CDR3 comprises 14 residues. Germline CDR1 reads SGHNT; CDR2 reads YYREEE (reference sequence). The CDR3 DNA is TGTGCCAGCAGCTTTGGCGGGGGCACAGATACGCAGTATTTT. This translates into CASSFGGGTDTQYF.

V gene TRBV9 combines with J gene TRBJ1-2; D may be TRBD1 (6 bases). Germline V gives CDR1 SGDLS, CDR2 YYNGEE. V was trimmed by 4 bases and J by 0 bases, leaving 10 bases between them. This CDR3 comprises 14 residues. Here the CDR3 reads CASSRGGANYGYTF. The CDR3 nucleotides are TGTGCCAGCAGCCGAGGGGGGGCTAACTATGGCTACACCTTC.

The CDR3 sequence is CASRASGSLVETQYF. CDR3 bases: TGTGCCAGCAGAGCTAGCGGGAGTTTGGTGGAGACCCAGTACTTC. J is TRBJ2-5 and V is TRBV6-4; TRBD2 matches 10 bases. CDR1 and CDR2 from the germline V gene are MRHNA and SNTAGT. Germline trimming cut 6 bases from V and 5 bases from J; bases unmatched to any gene: 9. This CDR3 is 15 amino acids long.

V and J are TRBV5-4 and TRBJ2-5; D is unresolved. Trimming stripped 4 bases from V and 0 bases from J, with 10 bases between. The CDR3 extends over 14 amino acids. The germline V gene has CDR1 SGHNT and CDR2 YYREEE (reference sequence). The CDR3 region is CASSVGLNQETQYF. CDR3 bases: TGTGCCAGCAGCGTGGGTCTAAACCAAGAGACCCAGTACTTC.

The V call is TRBV6-4, the J call TRBJ1-4, with a tentative D call TRBD1 (6 bases). V was cut by 1 base and J by 0 bases, with 18 bases left in between. The CDR3 sequence is 19 residues long. Germline assignment: CDR1 MRHNA and CDR2 SNTAGT. The DNA of the CDR3 is TGTGCCAGCAGTGACTTCTTCAGGGGCGCAAGGGCAACTAATGAAAAACTGTTTTTT. This codes for CASSDFFRGARATNEKLFF.

V and J are TRBV29-1 and TRBJ1-5; D may be TRBD1 (5 bases). This CDR3 has 13 residues. Trimming shortened V by 4 bases and J by 6 bases, and 13 bases separated the two germline ends. Germline V gene sequence: CDR1 SQVTM, CDR2 ANQGSEA. CDR3 sequence reads: CSVVAGSGQPQHF. The DNA for the CDR3 is TGCAGCGTTGTCGCAGGGTCCGGTCAGCCCCAGCATTTT.

The genes are TRBV20-1 and TRBJ1-3; TRBD1 is a possible D gene (6 bases). Germline V lookup: CDR1 DFQATT, CDR2 SNEGSKA (reference sequence). The CDR3 runs 11 residues. V was shortened by 6 bases and J by 8 bases, with 11 bases between the two germline ends. The CDR3, as DNA: TGCAGTGCCTCAGCAGGGGACACCATATATTTT. Translated: CSASAGDTIYF.

The chain is built from TRBV15 and TRBJ1-1, with D unclear. This CDR3 spans 15 amino acids. The ends were cut back, 4 bases at V and 6 bases at J, with 18 bases in the middle. Germline V CDR1 and CDR2: LNHNV, YYDKDF (reference sequence). CDR3 coding DNA: TGTGCCACCAGCACAGACCCAGGTCCGAGGGCTGAAGCTTTCTTT. Translated: CATSTDPGPRAEAFF. Variable domain in full (rest from reference TRBV15 and TRBJ1-1): DAMVIQNPRYQVTQFGKPVTLSCSQTLNHNVMYWYQQKSSQAPKLLFHYYDKDFNNEADTPDNFQSRRPNTSFCFLDIRSPGLGDTAMYLCATSTDPGPRAEAFFGQGTRLTVV.

This chain links TRBV6-4 with TRBJ1-5; no firm D call. Germline V gives CDR1 MRHNA, CDR2 SNTAGT. V lost 6 bases, J lost 4 bases, and 19 bases lay in between. The CDR3 runs 16 residues. This chain's CDR3 is CASSNTPGRINQPQHF. The CDR3 DNA sequence: TGTGCCAGCAGCAACACCCCCGGGAGGATTAATCAGCCCCAGCATTTT.

The chain joins TRBV18 to TRBJ2-2; a weak D match, TRBD2 (6 bases). V lost 2 bases to trimming and J lost 6 bases, with 10 bases between them. The germline CDR1 and CDR2 sequences are KGHSH and LQKENI. This CDR3 spans 14 amino acids. The CDR3 reads CASSPNPGAGELFF. CDR3 DNA sequence: TGTGCCAGCTCACCAAACCCGGGGGCCGGGGAGCTGTTTTTT. The variable domain in full, completed from reference TRBV18 and TRBJ2-2, reads NAGVMQNPRHLVRRRGQEARLRCSPMKGHSHVYWYRQLPEEGLKFMVYLQKENIIDESGMPKERFSAEFPKEGPSILRIQQVVRGDSAAYFCASSPNPGAGELFFGEGSRLTVL.

This chain joins TRBV4-1 and TRBJ2-5, with 12 bases aligning to TRBD2. The CDR3 is 16 amino acids. The V and J ends lost 3 bases and 11 bases, in that order; junction bases with no gene match: 13. Germline CDR1 reads MGHRA; CDR2 reads YSYEKL. CDR3 DNA sequence: TGCGCCAGCAGCCAGGCCTGGACTAGCGGGGAGCATGGGCAGTACTTC. It encodes CASSQAWTSGEHGQYF.

The rearrangement joins TRBV20-1 to TRBJ2-7; unclear D gene. The CDR3 has 11 residues. Germline CDR1 DFQATT, CDR2 SNEGSKA (reference sequence). V lost 3 bases to trimming and J lost 3 bases, with 6 bases between them. CDR3 nucleotide sequence: TGCAGTGCTAGTAACAGCTACGAGCAGTACTTC. This gives the protein CSASNSYEQYF.

This clone was recorded once. The rearrangement joins TRBV6-4 to TRBJ2-2; D uncertain. This CDR3 region has 15 residues. From germline, CDR1 is MRHNA and CDR2 SNTAGT. The ends were cut back, 6 bases at V and 2 bases at J, with 13 bases in the middle. The CDR3 reads CASRLRENNTGELFF. Here the CDR3 DNA reads TGTGCCAGCAGGTTAAGAGAGAACAACACCGGGGAGCTGTTTTTT.

The V gene is TRBV11-3, the J gene TRBJ2-3, with TRBD2 matching over 10 bases. V lost 1 base, J lost 6 bases, and 10 bases stayed unmatched. CDR3 length equals 17 residues. Germline CDR1 and CDR2: SGHNT and YENEEA. For the CDR3, the DNA is TGTGCCAGCAGCTTAGGAAGGAGCGGGGGGGCGTCTGATACGCAGTATTTT. Protein sequence: CASSLGRSGGASDTQYF.

The V and J genes are TRBV2 and TRBJ1-3; D gene uncertain. Trimming removed 5 bases from V and 0 bases from J, with 11 bases in between. Germline V gives CDR1 SNHLY, CDR2 FYNNEI. The CDR3 covers 15 residues. CDR3 coding DNA: TGTGCCAGCAGTAGGATTCTAGGCTCTGGAAACACCATATATTTT. It is translated as CASSRILGSGNTIYF.

The rearrangement uses TRBV7-2 and TRBJ2-3; D is perhaps TRBD1 (5 bases). The CDR3 sequence is 13 residues long. Per germline, CDR1 SGHTA and CDR2 FQGNSA. Deletions cut 3 bases from V and 4 bases from J, with 8 bases between. CDR3 DNA: TGTGCCAGCAGCTTGTGGGGCGCAGATACGCAGTATTTT. Translation gives CASSLWGADTQYF.

Note on this clone: One junction end does not reproduce the germline sequence, and a read error may be involved. The sample holds other DNA sequences that translate to the same CDR3. The V gene is TRBV11-3, the J gene TRBJ2-5; 11 nucleotides align to TRBD1. This CDR3 is 16 amino acids long. Germline V gives CDR1 SGHNT, CDR2 YENEEA. CDR3 sequence reads: CASRLGDRGGQETQYF. The CDR3 nucleotides are TGTGCCAGCCGCTTAGGGGACAGGGGGGGGCAAGAGACCCAGTACTTC.

The chain carries TRBV7-3 and TRBJ2-4; D perhaps matches TRBD1 (6 bases). Looked up from germline, CDR1 is SGHTA and CDR2 is FQGTGA. CDR3 length: 13 residues. V shed 5 bases and J shed 10 bases, with 15 bases lying between them. The CDR3 spells CASSQGADRIQYF. Written as DNA, the CDR3 is TGTGCCAGCAGCCAAGGGGCCGACAGGATTCAGTACTTC.